These 6 T cell receptor beta chains originate from one sample sequenced in a study of T cells in Graves' hyperthyroidism and ophthalmopathy. The CDR3 regions of TCR beta were amplified from RNA transcripts. A set of HTBI primers served as the primers for a first-round RT-PCR of the TCR CDR3. Each CDR3 protein gets one entry after TCRdb re-called the multiplex PCR reads with MiXCR. The sample has more than 500,000 distinct CDR3 sequences; 15% to 20% are singletons. Material for sequencing was blood. The receptors come from a woman in her twenties or thirties with Graves' hyperthyroidism.

The chain is built from TRBV20-1 and TRBJ2-5, with D perhaps matching TRBD2 (5 bases). Germline loops: CDR1 DFQATT, CDR2 SNEGSKA (reference sequence). V lost 3 bases and J 5 bases, leaving 10 bases between the germline ends. This CDR3 contains 12 residues. CDR3 region: CSASGEGETQYF. The CDR3 region has the DNA TGCAGTGCTAGCGGGGAAGGGGAGACCCAGTACTTC.

This clonotype was picked up a small number of times. V is TRBV20-1 and J is TRBJ1-6, with D unclear. Germline loops: CDR1 DFQATT, CDR2 SNEGSKA (reference sequence). The CDR3 runs to 15 residues. The V end was cut by 0 bases, the J end by 0 bases, with 6 bases between. The CDR3 DNA reads as TGCAGTGCTAGAGAGGCATCCTCCTATAATTCACCCCTCCACTTT. The encoded protein is CSAREASSYNSPLHF.

This clonotype was counted ten times or more. The gene calls are TRBV20-1 and TRBJ2-1, with 8 bases fitting TRBD2. V lost 3 bases, J lost 10 bases, and 11 bases stayed unmatched. Germline V gene sequence: CDR1 DFQATT, CDR2 SNEGSKA (reference sequence). The length of the CDR3 is 14 residues. CDR3 sequence: CSASHRGRRGEQFF. The DNA for the CDR3 is TGCAGTGCTAGCCACCGCGGGAGGAGGGGCGAGCAGTTCTTC.

This clonotype was detected ten times or more. This chain links TRBV27 with TRBJ2-7, with D possibly TRBD1 on 6 matching bases. This CDR3 has 15 amino acids. From germline, CDR1 is MNHEY and CDR2 SMNVEV (reference sequence). V was clipped by 6 bases and J by 4 bases, with 19 bases between them. The CDR3 protein is CASSLSQGPAYEQYF. The CDR3 DNA reads as TGTGCCAGCAGCCTTAGTCAGGGGCCCGCATACGAGCAGTACTTC.

At least ten counts were recorded for this clonotype. The chain has TRBV28 and TRBJ2-1; tentative D call: TRBD2 (6 bases). The CDR3 is 14 residues long. CDR1 and CDR2 from the germline V gene are MDHEN and SYDVKM. Trimming cost V 5 bases and J 12 bases, with 20 bases left between them. CDR3 sequence reads: CASSGGTSLGGQFF. CDR3 bases: TGTGCCAGCAGTGGAGGGACTTCTTTGGGTGGGCAGTTCTTC.

This clonotype was observed at least ten times. The CDR3 protein is CASSLSGYEQYF. In nucleotides, the CDR3 is TGTGCCAGCAGCCTATCAGGGTACGAGCAGTACTTC. The chain has TRBV28 and TRBJ2-7; the D gene is possibly TRBD1 (5 bases). V was pared by 6 bases and J by 4 bases, with 10 bases between. Germline CDR1 and CDR2: MDHEN and SYDVKM. This CDR3 has 12 residues.